The rows below give T cell receptor beta chains drawn from one sample of a study of regulatory T cells in long-lasting Graves disease. TCRdb used MiXCR to reprocess the multiplex PCR reads, holding one entry per CDR3 protein. The sample yields about 420,000 distinct CDR3 sequences, about 15% seen once. In addition, the sample was reused for a study of T cells in Graves' hyperthyroidism and ophthalmopathy.

The sample here was peripheral blood mononuclear cells (PBMCs), taken at new diagnosis, from a patient treated with antithyroid drugs. All receptors derive from a woman aged 18-29 years with Graves disease. Both conserved end residues are part of each CDR3. D genes are given only for firm matches. Rows give clone size only sometimes, using once, few, many, or a class for an expanded clone.

j_call v_call clone_size d_call cdr3_aa cdr3_nt
TRBJ1-5 TRBV28 NA NA CASSLRLGNQPQHF TGTGCCAGCAGTTTACGGTTGGGCAATCAGCCCCAGCATTTT
TRBJ2-7 TRBV20-1 few TRBD1 CSARRDRSPVEQYF TGCAGTGCTAGACGGGACAGGTCCCCTGTCGAGCAGTACTTC
TRBJ2-1 TRBV30 few NA CAWNPRGGVISYNEQFF TGTGCCTGGAACCCTAGGGGCGGAGTCATCTCCTACAATGAGCAGTTCTTC
TRBJ1-1 TRBV3-1 NA NA CASSHSDSEAFF TGTGCCAGCAGCCATTCCGACAGTGAAGCTTTCTTT
TRBJ2-6 TRBV7-2 NA NA CASSLVRGANVLTF TGTGCCAGCAGCTTAGTGAGAGGGGCCAACGTCCTGACTTTC
TRBJ1-3 TRBV20-1 few NA CSAGGAASGNTIYF TGCAGTGCTGGTGGGGCCGCCTCTGGAAACACCATATATTTT
TRBJ2-7 TRBV27 NA NA CASKDLTYEQYF TGTGCCAGCAAGGACTTGACCTACGAGCAGTACTTC
TRBJ2-1 TRBV28 NA TRBD1 CASSLPGQGEFF TGTGCCAGCAGTTTACCCGGACAGGGGGAGTTCTTC
TRBJ2-5 TRBV20-1 many TRBD1 CSAKYRGETQYF TGCAGTGCTAAATACAGGGGCGAGACCCAGTACTTC
TRBJ2-5 TRBV7-3 NA TRBD2 CASSTSSGVMETQYF TGTGCCAGCAGCACCTCTAGCGGAGTAATGGAGACCCAGTACTTC
TRBJ2-7 TRBV5-6 few NA CASSLELQVSSYEQYF TGTGCCAGCAGCTTGGAGCTGCAGGTAAGCTCCTACGAGCAGTACTTC
TRBJ1-3 TRBV12-3/TRBV12-4 few NA CASSLGVAGNTIYF TGTGCCAGCAGTTTAGGGGTAGCTGGAAACACCATATATTTT
TRBJ1-1 TRBV6-1 many NA CASTDLRAKNTEAFF TGTGCCAGCACCGATCTCAGGGCCAAGAACACTGAAGCTTTCTTT
TRBJ2-4 TRBV28 many TRBD1 CASNPGTENIQYF TGTGCCAGCAACCCCGGGACAGAAAACATTCAGTACTTC
TRBJ2-2 TRBV10-1 NA TRBD2 CASPPSPLAGVPGELFF TGCGCCAGCCCTCCTTCCCCCCTAGCGGGAGTCCCCGGGGAGCTGTTTTTT
TRBJ2-7 TRBV25-1 few NA CASSGLGPTGEQYF TGTGCCAGCAGTGGTTTGGGCCCAACGGGGGAGCAGTACTTC
TRBJ2-1 TRBV5-1 many TRBD2 CASSGYGTSGDYNEQFF TGCGCCAGCAGCGGATACGGGACTAGCGGAGACTACAATGAGCAGTTCTTC
TRBJ1-1 TRBV12-3/TRBV12-4 many NA CASSLKTEAFF TGTGCCAGCAGCCTCAAGACTGAAGCTTTCTTT
TRBJ2-7 TRBV18 many NA CASSPQASASYEQYF TGTGCCAGCTCACCCCAGGCTAGCGCCTCCTACGAGCAGTACTTC
TRBJ1-1 TRBV3-1 few NA CASSQDRGSNTEAFF TGTGCCAGCAGCCAAGATCGGGGGTCGAACACTGAAGCTTTCTTT
TRBJ2-7 TRBV12-3/TRBV12-4 many TRBD1 CASRPATGVPNEQYF TGTGCCAGCAGGCCCGCTACAGGGGTTCCCAACGAGCAGTACTTC
TRBJ1-2 TRBV6-2/TRBV6-3 few NA CASSLPQRGGYTF TGTGCCAGCAGCCTCCCCCAGAGAGGAGGCTACACCTTC
TRBJ1-3 TRBV7-9 NA NA CASSLLRSSGNTIYF TGTGCCAGCAGCCTATTACGGAGCTCTGGAAACACCATATATTTT
TRBJ1-2 TRBV5-1 NA NA CASSIGSPDGYTF TGTGCCAGCAGCATCGGCTCCCCGGATGGCTACACCTTC
TRBJ2-7 TRBV7-3 many TRBD1 CASSLRRQGYEQYF TGTGCCAGCAGCTTACGCCGACAGGGGTACGAGCAGTACTTC
TRBJ2-7 TRBV7-8 many TRBD2 CASSKSSGSRSYEQYF TGTGCCAGCAGCAAGTCTAGCGGGAGTAGGTCCTACGAGCAGTACTTC
TRBJ2-1 TRBV2 NA NA CASSELVGGYNEQFF TGTGCCAGCAGTGAGTTGGTAGGTGGCTACAATGAGCAGTTCTTC
TRBJ1-2 TRBV12-3/TRBV12-4 NA NA CASSRMSLYGYTF TGTGCCAGCTCCAGAATGAGCCTCTATGGCTACACCTTC
TRBJ2-7 TRBV28 many TRBD2 CASSFGREGLEQYF TGTGCCAGCAGTTTCGGACGGGAGGGCCTCGAGCAGTACTTC
TRBJ2-1 TRBV30 NA NA CAWSPTRAMLSYNEQFF TGTGCCTGGAGTCCAACACGGGCTATGCTCTCCTACAATGAGCAGTTCTTC
TRBJ2-1 TRBV30 many NA CAYHPPGAGYHEQFF TGTGCCTACCATCCCCCTGGGGCAGGGTATCATGAGCAGTTCTTC
TRBJ2-7 TRBV6-5 NA NA CASSYSTRAWGTPRGSEQYF TGTGCCAGCAGTTACTCGACTCGGGCCTGGGGTACGCCCCGGGGTAGCGAGCAGTACTTC
TRBJ2-1 TRBV15 few TRBD2 CATSRVRTRFNEQFF TGTGCCACCAGCAGAGTAAGGACTAGGTTCAATGAGCAGTTCTTC
TRBJ2-3 TRBV11-2 many TRBD2 CASSLRGLAASTDTQYF TGTGCCAGCAGCTTAAGGGGACTAGCGGCTAGCACAGATACGCAGTATTTT
TRBJ1-1 TRBV29-1 few NA CSVEGGVGPTEAFF TGCAGCGTTGAGGGTGGTGTAGGGCCCACTGAAGCTTTCTTT
TRBJ1-1 TRBV4-2 few NA CASSLTGPNTEALF TGTGCCAGCAGCTTAACAGGTCCGAACACTGAAGCTCTCTTT
TRBJ1-5 TRBV24-1 many NA CATSDVGPNQPQHF TGTGCCACCAGTGACGTGGGCCCAAATCAGCCCCAGCATTTT
TRBJ1-2 TRBV6-1 NA NA CASGVFWGNYGYTF TGTGCCAGCGGGGTCTTCTGGGGAAACTATGGCTACACCTTC
TRBJ2-3 TRBV28 few TRBD1 CASSSRGRTGTLIGTQYF TGTGCCAGCAGTTCCCGGGGGAGGACAGGGACTCTTATCGGTACGCAGTATTTT
TRBJ2-7 TRBV27 many TRBD1 CASSLGTGDHEQYF TGTGCCAGCAGTTTAGGGACAGGGGACCACGAGCAGTACTTC
TRBJ2-3 TRBV15 many TRBD2 CATSRATSGVTDTQYF TGTGCCACCAGCAGAGCGACTAGCGGGGTCACAGATACGCAGTATTTT
TRBJ2-7 TRBV6-1 NA TRBD2 CASSEVLLAEAYEQYF TGTGCCAGCAGTGAAGTTCTACTAGCGGAGGCTTACGAGCAGTACTTC
TRBJ1-2 TRBV7-9 NA NA CASSLGQGSDYGYTF TGTGCCAGCAGCTTAGGGCAGGGGAGCGACTATGGCTACACCTTC
TRBJ2-3 TRBV7-8 many TRBD2 CASSTRTSGGTQYF TGTGCCAGCAGCACGAGGACTAGCGGTGGTACGCAGTATTTT
TRBJ1-2 TRBV2 NA NA CASSAPGRGAYGYTF TGTGCCAGCAGTGCTCCGGGACGAGGGGCCTATGGCTACACCTTC
TRBJ1-5 TRBV28 few NA CASSQHPGNQPQHF TGTGCCAGCAGTCAACATCCTGGAAATCAGCCCCAGCATTTT
TRBJ2-3 TRBV30 many NA CAWRNPGSGTDTQYF TGTGCCTGGAGAAACCCAGGGAGCGGCACAGATACGCAGTATTTT
TRBJ2-3 TRBV7-8 many NA CASSLPLAGLRTDTQYF TGTGCCAGCAGCTTACCTCTGGCGGGACTCCGCACAGATACGCAGTATTTT
TRBJ1-2 TRBV9 NA TRBD1 CASSVSGGLYGYTF TGTGCCAGCAGCGTATCAGGGGGGCTCTATGGCTACACCTTC
TRBJ2-7 TRBV6-4 few NA CASSESGRHYEQYF TGTGCCAGCAGTGAATCAGGTCGGCACTACGAGCAGTACTTC
TRBJ2-7 TRBV29-1 NA TRBD2 CSVVTSGSHEQYF TGCAGCGTTGTAACTAGCGGGAGTCACGAGCAGTACTTC
TRBJ2-7 TRBV28 many NA CASGKPGLDYEQYF TGTGCCAGCGGAAAACCGGGACTGGACTACGAGCAGTACTTC